Presented here are 12 T cell receptor beta chains from one specimen sequenced in a study of shared clonotypes between healthy human individuals. Only in-frame clones appear in the TCRdb table, and some are missing; sequencing was by immunoSEQ multiplex PCR. The table has about 1 million clones, more than 60% seen once; the top ten hold over 1.3%. Sequencing used memory CD4+ T cells sorted from blood. The subset was: CD45RA-negative fraction. These receptors all come from a man between 18 and 29 years old in good health.

This clone showed up just once. Different DNA sequences within this sample yield the same CDR3. The gene calls are TRBV7-9 and TRBJ2-5; unclear D gene. Germline V gene sequence: CDR1 SEHNR, CDR2 FQNEAQ (reference sequence). The CDR3 has 15 amino acids. Trimming removed 1 base at V and 2 bases at J, with 11 bases between. The CDR3 reads CASSLEAGPQETQYF. The CDR3 DNA reads TGTGCCAGCAGCTTAGAGGCAGGACCACAAGAGACCCAGTACTTC.

The chain is built from TRBV28 and TRBJ1-5, with a tentative D call TRBD1 (5 bases). Germline loops: CDR1 MDHEN, CDR2 SYDVKM. The germline V and J ends were trimmed by 6 bases and 11 bases, with 14 bases remaining between them. The length of the CDR3 is 12 residues. CDR3 in DNA: TGTGCCAGCAGGAGTGGCGGGGCTTCCCAGCATTTT. As protein: CASRSGGASQHF.

The table lists this clone with a few counts. The CDR3: CASSPYEGQPQHF. In DNA form, the CDR3 reads TGTGCCAGCTCACCCTACGAGGGTCAGCCCCAGCATTTT. The chain combines TRBV18 with TRBJ1-5; no firm D call. This CDR3 comprises 13 residues. V was cut by 3 bases and J by 6 bases, with 9 bases left in between. The germline gives CDR1 KGHSH, CDR2 LQKENI.

The chain uses TRBV7-2 and TRBJ2-2, with 9 bases aligning to TRBD2. V lost 7 bases and J lost 4; bases outside the gene matches: 7. The CDR3 length is 15 residues. Germline V gene lookup returns CDR1 SGHTA and CDR2 FQGNSA. The CDR3 loop is CASTRGRAGTGELFF. CDR3 DNA sequence: TGTGCCAGCACCCGCGGGAGGGCCGGCACCGGGGAGCTGTTTTTT. Filled out from reference TRBV7-2 and TRBJ2-2, the complete variable domain reads GAGVSQSPSNKVTEKGKDVELRCDPISGHTALYWYRQSLGQGLEFLIYFQGNSAPDKSGLPSDRFSAERTGGSVSTLTIQRTQQEDSAVYLCASTRGRAGTGELFFGEGSRLTVL.

The table lists this clone with many counts. V usage is TRBV9 and J usage is TRBJ1-1; 7 bases fit TRBD1. V was clipped by 4 bases and J by 3 bases; unmatched bases: 9. This CDR3 spans 15 amino acids. CDR1 and CDR2 (germline): SGDLS, YYNGEE. The CDR3 loop is CASSLNQGVYTEAFF. CDR3 in DNA: TGTGCCAGCAGCCTAAACCAGGGGGTTTACACTGAAGCTTTCTTT.

On this clone: This sample includes further DNA sequences coding for the same CDR3. This chain links TRBV7-2 with TRBJ1-5, with D hard to call. CDR1 and CDR2 (germline): SGHTA, FQGNSA. The CDR3 has 14 residues. Trimming stripped 1 base from V and 4 bases from J, with 8 bases between. CDR3 nucleotide sequence: TGTGCCAGCAGCTTAGACGCGGGGAATCAGCCCCAGCATTTT. Translating gives CASSLDAGNQPQHF.

The chain uses TRBV11-3 and TRBJ2-2; D uncertain. CDR3 length: 17 residues. Germline CDR1 is SGHNT and CDR2 is YENEEA. V gave up 3 bases and J gave up 2 bases, with 16 bases separating them. The CDR3 loop reads CASSFNPPGRNTGELFF. As DNA, the CDR3 is TGTGCCAGCAGCTTCAACCCCCCCGGTCGAAACACCGGGGAGCTGTTTTTT.

A note on this clone: In the same sample, other DNA sequences code for this CDR3. V is TRBV20-1 and J is TRBJ2-1, with D tentatively TRBD1 or TRBD2 (5 bases each). The CDR3 sequence is 9 residues long. CDR1 DFQATT and CDR2 SNEGSKA come from the germline V gene (reference sequence). V lost 7 bases and J 8 bases, leaving 6 bases between the germline ends. The CDR3 here is CSVGDEQFF. The CDR3 DNA follows: TGCAGTGTGGGGGATGAGCAGTTCTTC.

In DNA, the CDR3 is TGCGCCAGCGGGCGGGACAGGGGGCGCGAGCAGTACTTC. It is translated as CASGRDRGREQYF. V and J are TRBV10-2 and TRBJ2-7, with 12 bases lining up with TRBD1. The CDR3 is made up of 13 amino acids. Looked up from germline, CDR1 is WSHSY and CDR2 is SAAADI. Trimming took 8 bases from V and 6 from J; bases not matched to a gene: 5.

The V and J genes are TRBV19 and TRBJ1-5; D uncertain. CDR1 and CDR2 from the germline V gene are LNHDA and SQIVND (reference sequence). This CDR3 is 13 amino acids long. Trimming removed 2 bases from V and 5 bases from J, with 7 bases in between. The CDR3 bases are TGTGCCAGTAGTATAAATAGGGATCAGCCCCAGCATTTT. Translated, it gives CASSINRDQPQHF.

This chain uses TRBV7-2 with TRBJ1-3; possibly TRBD1 for D (5 bases). CDR1 is SGHTA, CDR2 FQGNSA, per germline. The CDR3 length is 15 residues. Trimming left V 5 bases short and J 4 bases short, with 15 bases between. The CDR3 bases are TGTGCCAGCAGCCCACCCGGGGCGCGGGGAAACACCATATATTTT. It is translated as CASSPPGARGNTIYF.

The chain is built from TRBV7-2 and TRBJ1-2, with a possible D match to TRBD1 (5 bases). The CDR3 contains 18 residues. Trimming stripped 6 bases from V and 4 bases from J, with 27 bases between. Germline V lookup: CDR1 SGHTA, CDR2 FQGNSA. In DNA form, the CDR3 reads TGTGCCAGCAGTTCAACCGGGGACCGCGGGGGTGGGATCTATGGCTACACCTTC. The encoded protein is CASSSTGDRGGGIYGYTF.